Below, 4 T cell receptor beta chains from the same sample are listed, as sequenced in a study of cytomegalovirus exposure and HLA in healthy donors. This table comes from immunoSEQ multiplex PCR, and its TCRdb copy is limited to in-frame clones, with some not included. The data show approximately 220,000 clones, 75% to 95% seen once. The sample consisted of PBMCs. Receptor source: a woman between 18 and 29 years old in good health and CMV-seronegative.

The V gene is TRBV6-5, the J gene TRBJ1-2, with unresolved D. Germline V gene sequence: CDR1 MNHEY, CDR2 SVGAGI. V dropped 0 bases and J dropped 7 bases, with 15 bases sitting between them. CDR3 length: 15 residues. CDR3 bases: TGTGCCAGCAGTTACTCGATGGGGAGGGCGGGTGGCTACACCTTC. Protein sequence: CASSYSMGRAGGYTF.

The CDR3 bases are TGTGCCAGTATGCGGACTAGCGGGCCAGAGAATGAGCAGTTCTTC. Translating gives CASMRTSGPENEQFF. The rearrangement links TRBV19 to TRBJ2-1; 11 bases line up with TRBD2. V gave up 7 bases and J gave up 7 bases; unmatched junction bases: 9. Looked up from germline, CDR1 is LNHDA and CDR2 is SQIVND (reference sequence). This CDR3 has 15 amino acids.

This clone was counted between two and nine times. The chain links TRBV29-1 to TRBJ1-1; D is uncertain. Germline CDR1 SQVTM, CDR2 ANQGSEA. The CDR3 has 11 amino acids. Trimming shortened V by 5 bases and J by 6 bases, and 10 bases separated the two germline ends. Here the CDR3 reads CSVLPGAEAFF. The CDR3 DNA sequence: TGCAGCGTTCTGCCTGGAGCTGAAGCTTTCTTT.

The rearrangement links TRBV6-5 to TRBJ1-5; D gene ambiguous. Germline CDR1 is MNHEY and CDR2 is SVGAGI. The CDR3 covers 14 residues. V shed 0 bases and J shed 5 bases, with 8 bases lying between them. The DNA of the CDR3 is TGTGCCAGCAGTTACTCCCGGGTAGATCAGCCCCAGCATTTT. Protein product: CASSYSRVDQPQHF.